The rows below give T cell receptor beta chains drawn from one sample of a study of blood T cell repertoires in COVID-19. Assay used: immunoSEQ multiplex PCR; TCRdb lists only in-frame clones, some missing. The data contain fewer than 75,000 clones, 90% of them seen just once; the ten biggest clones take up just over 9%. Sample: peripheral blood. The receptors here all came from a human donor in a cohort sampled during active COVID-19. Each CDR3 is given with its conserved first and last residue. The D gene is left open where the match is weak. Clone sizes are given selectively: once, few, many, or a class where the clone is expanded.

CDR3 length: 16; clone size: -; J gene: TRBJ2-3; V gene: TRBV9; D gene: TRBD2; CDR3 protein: CASSAYSGSGTDTQYF; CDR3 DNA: TGTGCCAGCAGCGCCTATAGCGGGAGCGGTACAGATACGCAGTATTTT
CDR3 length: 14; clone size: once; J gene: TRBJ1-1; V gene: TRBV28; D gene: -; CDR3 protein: CASSFRGANTEAFF; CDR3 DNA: TGTGCCAGCAGTTTCCGGGGGGCGAACACTGAAGCTTTCTTT
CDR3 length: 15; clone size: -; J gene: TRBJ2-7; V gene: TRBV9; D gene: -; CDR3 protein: CASSVSPTGTYEQYF; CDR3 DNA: TGTGCCAGCAGCGTATCCCCTACAGGGACCTACGAGCAGTACTTC
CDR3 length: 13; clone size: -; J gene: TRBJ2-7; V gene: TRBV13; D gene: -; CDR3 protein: CASSLGRVAEQYF; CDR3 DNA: TGTGCCAGCAGCTTAGGCCGGGTAGCCGAGCAGTACTTC
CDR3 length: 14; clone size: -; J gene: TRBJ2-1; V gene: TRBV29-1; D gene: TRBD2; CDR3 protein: CSVGLAGGYNEQFF; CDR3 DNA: TGCAGCGTTGGACTAGCGGGCGGCTACAATGAGCAGTTCTTC
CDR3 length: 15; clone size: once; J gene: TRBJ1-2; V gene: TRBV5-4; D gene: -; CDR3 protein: CASSLRAGAGYGYTF; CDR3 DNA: TGTGCCAGCAGCTTGCGGGCAGGGGCCGGCTATGGCTACACCTTC
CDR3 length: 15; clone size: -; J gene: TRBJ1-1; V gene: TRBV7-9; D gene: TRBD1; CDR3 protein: CASSAWTGGNTEAFF; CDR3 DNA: TGTGCCAGCAGCGCATGGACAGGGGGGAACACTGAAGCTTTCTTT
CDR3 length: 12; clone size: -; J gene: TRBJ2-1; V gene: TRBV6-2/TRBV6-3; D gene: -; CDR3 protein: CASSYYGNEQFF; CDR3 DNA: TGTGCCAGCAGTTACTACGGTAATGAGCAGTTCTTC
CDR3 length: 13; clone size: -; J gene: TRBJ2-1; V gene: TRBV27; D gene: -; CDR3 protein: CASSPRLVGEQFF; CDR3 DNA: TGTGCCAGCAGTCCGCGACTAGTTGGGGAGCAGTTCTTC
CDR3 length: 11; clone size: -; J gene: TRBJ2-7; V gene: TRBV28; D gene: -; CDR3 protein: CASSFRNEQYF; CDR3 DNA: TGTGCCAGCAGTTTTCGTAACGAGCAGTACTTC
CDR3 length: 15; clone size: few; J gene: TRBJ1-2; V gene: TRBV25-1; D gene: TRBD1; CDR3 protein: CATQPGQGLDYGYTF; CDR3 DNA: TGTGCCACCCAACCCGGACAGGGCTTAGACTATGGCTACACCTTC
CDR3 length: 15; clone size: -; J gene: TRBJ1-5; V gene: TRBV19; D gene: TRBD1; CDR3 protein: CASSLGTGGGQPQHF; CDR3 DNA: TGTGCCAGTAGTCTCGGGACAGGGGGCGGACAGCCCCAGCATTTT
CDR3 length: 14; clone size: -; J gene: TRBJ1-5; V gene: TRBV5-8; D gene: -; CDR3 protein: CASSFRGIRQPQHF; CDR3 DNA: TGTGCCAGCAGCTTTCGGGGGATTCGTCAGCCCCAGCATTTT
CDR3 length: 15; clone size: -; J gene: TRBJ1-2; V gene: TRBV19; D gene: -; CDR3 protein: CASSDKRTANYGYTF; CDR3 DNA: TGTGCCAGTAGTGATAAAAGGACAGCTAACTATGGCTACACCTTC
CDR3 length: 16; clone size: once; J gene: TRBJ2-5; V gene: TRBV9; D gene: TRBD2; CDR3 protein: CASSATSGLVQETQYF; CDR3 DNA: TGTGCCAGCAGCGCCACTAGCGGCCTCGTTCAAGAGACCCAGTACTTC